The 30 T cell receptor beta chains presented below share a single source sample, sequenced in a study of cytomegalovirus exposure and HLA in healthy donors. Primers included in the PCR were 60 Vbeta and 13 Jbeta primers. Here immunoSEQ multiplex PCR was the method, and the copy in TCRdb shows in-frame clones only, minus some. The table lists roughly 100,000 clones, around 72% of them singletons, with 2.1% in the top ten. Sequencing was done on a sample of PBMCs. These receptor sequences come from a man younger than 40 in good health and CMV-seronegative.

In this sample, this clone turned up a few times. The chain employs TRBV2 and TRBJ2-7; perhaps TRBD1 as D (6 bases). In germline, CDR1 is SNHLY, CDR2 FYNNEI. This CDR3 comprises 13 residues. The V and J ends lost 5 bases and 6 bases respectively, with 14 bases between them. CDR3 loop: CASSTDREGEQYF. The DNA of the CDR3 is TGTGCCAGCAGTACGGACAGAGAAGGCGAGCAGTACTTC.

The chain carries TRBV7-8 and TRBJ2-7; TRBD1 aligns across 9 bases. Germline V CDR1 and CDR2: SGHVS, FQNEAQ. Trimming at V came to 3 bases and at J to 2 bases, leaving 5 bases not matched to a gene. The CDR3 runs 15 residues. CDR3 residues: CASSFLGQGTYEQYF. CDR3 nucleotide sequence: TGTGCCAGCAGCTTTCTGGGACAGGGAACCTACGAGCAGTACTTC.

The V and J genes are TRBV9 and TRBJ1-2, with TRBD1 matching over 7 bases. CDR3 length: 14 residues. V lost 4 bases to trimming and J lost 2 bases; unmatched junction nucleotides: 5. The germline gives CDR1 SGDLS, CDR2 YYNGEE. CDR3 DNA: TGTGCCAGCAGCCTTATGACAGGGAACTATGGCTACACCTTC. As protein: CASSLMTGNYGYTF.

The rearrangement links TRBV23-1 to TRBJ2-3; tentative D call: TRBD2 (6 bases). TRBV23-1 is annotated as an ORF whose role is uncertain. CDR3 size: 15 residues. The V end lost 3 bases, the J end lost 1 base, and 11 bases lay between the germline ends. The CDR3 nucleotides read TGCGCCAGCAGTCAGACTAGGGACTGCACAGATACGCAGTATTTT. Its protein product is CASSQTRDCTDTQYF.

This clone was seen only once. J is TRBJ1-1 and V is TRBV4-1; possible D gene TRBD1, 5 bases. This CDR3 contains 14 residues. Deletions cut 1 base from V and 5 bases from J, with 11 bases between. The V gene's germline CDR1 is MGHRA and CDR2 YSYEKL. The CDR3, as DNA: TGCGCCAGCAGCCAAGCCAGGGATCGGACTGAAGCTTTCTTT. Its translation: CASSQARDRTEAFF.

This clone has more than one count but fewer than ten. One end of the junction fails to match germline, which may point to a read error. The chain has TRBV2 and TRBJ1-5; D not certain. The CDR3 is 14 residues long. The germline V gene encodes CDR1 SNHLY and CDR2 FYNNEI. The CDR3 bases are TGTGCCAGCAGAGAAGCCGTTAGCAATCAGCCCCAGCATTTT. Residues: CASREAVSNQPQHF.

V usage is TRBV11-1 and J usage is TRBJ2-1, with D maybe TRBD2 (6 bases). The germline V and J ends were trimmed by 2 bases and 1 base, with 18 bases remaining between them. CDR1 is SGHAT, CDR2 FQDESV, per germline (reference sequence). The CDR3 is 18 amino acids. In nucleotides, the CDR3 is TGTGCCAGCAGCTTAAGGTTTCGCGGGGCGATGTCCTACAATGAGCAGTTCTTC. Translating it yields CASSLRFRGAMSYNEQFF.

V gene TRBV9 combines with J gene TRBJ2-5, with unresolved D. From germline, CDR1 is SGDLS and CDR2 YYNGEE. The CDR3 runs 13 residues. V shed 0 bases and J shed 5 bases, with 8 bases lying between them. CDR3 in amino acids: CASSVAQAETQYF. The CDR3 DNA reads TGTGCCAGCAGCGTAGCCCAGGCTGAGACCCAGTACTTC.

CDR3 protein: CASSLEASGSVETQYF. The CDR3 nucleotides read TGCGCCAGCAGCTTGGAGGCTAGCGGGAGTGTAGAGACCCAGTACTTC. The V gene is TRBV5-1, the J gene TRBJ2-5; 10 positions agree with TRBD2. V lost 0 bases to trimming and J lost 4 bases; unmatched junction nucleotides: 6. Germline values: CDR1 SGHRS, CDR2 YFSETQ. The CDR3 loop spans 16 amino acids.

The chain links TRBV9 to TRBJ2-7; 8 nucleotides line up with TRBD1. Germline V gene sequence: CDR1 SGDLS, CDR2 YYNGEE. J was trimmed by 6 bases and V by 4 bases; bases with no gene match: 12. The CDR3 consists of 15 residues. This CDR3 is CASSPLTGDLGEQYF. The CDR3 nucleotides read TGTGCCAGCAGCCCCTTGACAGGGGATTTAGGCGAGCAGTACTTC.

This clone appeared a few times. The rearrangement joins TRBV19 to TRBJ1-1, with 7 bases that match TRBD1. V was pared by 6 bases and J by 2 bases, with 9 bases of the junction left unmatched. This CDR3 region has 15 residues. Per the germline V gene, CDR1 is LNHDA and CDR2 is SQIVND (reference sequence). CDR3 nucleotide sequence: TGTGCCAGTAGCACTAGAGGGGGCCTAAACACTGAAGCTTTCTTT. Translated: CASSTRGGLNTEAFF.

V and J are TRBV5-1 and TRBJ1-1; a possible D gene is TRBD1 (6 bases). The CDR3 loop spans 14 amino acids. CDR1 SGHRS and CDR2 YFSETQ come from the germline V gene. Deletions cut 0 bases from V and 2 bases from J, with 8 bases between. CDR3 in amino acids: CASSLARGNTEAFF. In nucleotides, the CDR3 is TGCGCCAGCAGCTTGGCCAGGGGAAACACTGAAGCTTTCTTT.

The chain links TRBV7-9 to TRBJ2-1; TRBD2 matches at 9 bases. The germline V gene encodes CDR1 SEHNR and CDR2 FQNEAQ (reference sequence). The ends lost 7 bases at V and 0 bases at J; junction bases unmatched: 1. CDR3 length: 14 residues. The CDR3 is CASTSGDSYNEQFF. CDR3 in DNA: TGTGCCAGCACTAGCGGGGACTCCTACAATGAGCAGTTCTTC.

The chain carries TRBV6-1 and TRBJ2-3; tentative D call: TRBD1 (6 bases). Germline V gives CDR1 MNHNS, CDR2 SASEGT. The V and J ends lost 5 bases and 2 bases respectively, with 11 bases between them. There are 14 residues in the CDR3. CDR3 amino acids: CASSNRAYTDTQYF. CDR3 in DNA: TGTGCCAGCAGTAACAGGGCATACACAGATACGCAGTATTTT.

The chain has TRBV6-5 and TRBJ1-4, with TRBD1 as a possible D gene (5 bases). V shed 0 bases and J shed 8 bases, with 13 bases lying between them. In germline, CDR1 is MNHEY, CDR2 SVGAGI. CDR3 size: 15 residues. CDR3 sequence: CASSYSEGMGEKLFF. In DNA form, the CDR3 reads TGTGCCAGCAGTTACTCGGAGGGGATGGGCGAAAAACTGTTTTTT.

The chain couples TRBV14 to TRBJ2-3, with D possibly being TRBD1 (6 bases). The CDR3 contains 15 residues. The V end lost 1 base, the J end lost 8 bases, and 16 bases lay between the germline ends. In germline, CDR1 is SGHDN, CDR2 FVKESK. The CDR3 loop is CASSQVTGSAGTQYF. The CDR3 bases are TGTGCCAGCAGCCAAGTCACAGGGAGTGCCGGTACGCAGTATTTT.

The chain is built from TRBV7-2 and TRBJ1-5; possible D gene TRBD1, 6 bases. Trimming took off 5 bases at V and 2 bases at J, with 16 bases between the two ends. Germline CDR1 SGHTA, CDR2 FQGNSA. CDR3 length: 16 amino acids. The CDR3 bases are TGTGCCAGCAGCCCTGGGACAAGGGAAGGCAATCAGCCCCAGCATTTT. Encoded protein: CASSPGTREGNQPQHF.

The sample holds a few counts of this clone. The CDR3 region has the DNA TGCGCCAGCAGCTTGAGGACAGGGGGCTACGAGCAGTACTTC. This sequence encodes CASSLRTGGYEQYF. The gene calls are TRBV5-1 and TRBJ2-7; TRBD1 matches 10 bases. The V segment lost 1 base and the J segment 3 bases; nucleotides outside the gene matches: 1. The CDR3 is 14 residues long. Germline V CDR1 and CDR2: SGHRS, YFSETQ. Using reference TRBV5-1 and TRBJ2-7 for the parts outside the CDR3, the full variable domain is KAGVTQTPRYLIKTRGQQVTLSCSPISGHRSVSWYQQTPGQGLQFLFEYFSETQRNKGNFPGRFSGRQFSNSRSEMNVSTLELGDSALYLCASSLRTGGYEQYFGPGTRLTVT.

V usage is TRBV7-8 and J usage is TRBJ2-6; 7 bases match TRBD1. CDR3 length equals 16 residues. Trimming removed 5 bases from V and 0 bases from J; junction bases left unmatched: 4. CDR1 SGHVS and CDR2 FQNEAQ come from the germline V gene. CDR3 amino acids: CASSGTASSGANVLTF. CDR3 DNA sequence: TGTGCCAGCAGCGGGACAGCAAGCTCTGGGGCCAACGTCCTGACTTTC.

V gene TRBV5-1 combines with J gene TRBJ2-5; 9 bases match TRBD1. The CDR3 length is 14 residues. J gave up 5 bases and V 7 bases, and 9 bases lay outside the gene matches. In germline, CDR1 is SGHRS, CDR2 YFSETQ. In DNA form, the CDR3 reads TGCGCCAGCGTACGGGACAGGGTGTCGGAGACCCAGTACTTC. This encodes CASVRDRVSETQYF.

The genes are TRBV19 and TRBJ2-6; 9 bases line up with TRBD1. V lost 7 bases to trimming and J lost 0 bases; unmatched junction nucleotides: 10. The CDR3 loop spans 18 amino acids. Per germline, CDR1 LNHDA and CDR2 SQIVND (reference sequence). CDR3 sequence (DNA): TGTGCCAGTACTTATTGGGACAGGGCTCTCTCTGGGGCCAACGTCCTGACTTTC. This sequence encodes CASTYWDRALSGANVLTF.

V is TRBV7-3 and J is TRBJ2-7; 10 nucleotides line up with TRBD2. Germline V CDR1 and CDR2: SGHTA, FQGTGA. After removal of 3 bases from V and 8 bases from J, the junction contained 7 bases not matched to a gene. CDR3 length equals 14 residues. The CDR3 region has the DNA TGTGCCAGCAGCTTTCAAGCGGGAGGGCAGAAGCAGTACTTC. It is translated as CASSFQAGGQKQYF.

This chain uses TRBV10-3 with TRBJ1-6, with 11 bases lining up with TRBD1. CDR1 and CDR2 from the germline V gene are ENHRY and SYGVKD. The CDR3 is 18 residues long. V gave up 4 bases and J gave up 7 bases; unmatched junction bases: 12. The CDR3 loop reads CAISASPGTGGINSPLHF. CDR3 in DNA: TGTGCCATCAGTGCCTCTCCCGGGACAGGGGGGATAAATTCACCCCTCCACTTT.

About this clone itself: Within the sample, other DNA sequences also encode this same CDR3. This rearrangement joins TRBV5-1 to TRBJ1-4; 9 bases map to TRBD1. The CDR3 has 14 residues. The ends lost 3 bases at V and 8 bases at J; junction bases unmatched: 5. Germline CDR1 and CDR2: SGHRS and YFSETQ. CDR3 in amino acids: CASSSGQGNEKLFF. DNA for the CDR3: TGCGCCAGCAGCTCGGGACAGGGTAACGAAAAACTGTTTTTT.

This clone turned up a few times. The chain couples TRBV18 to TRBJ2-4, with D possibly matching TRBD1 (5 bases). From germline, CDR1 is KGHSH and CDR2 LQKENI. The CDR3 has 16 residues. The V end was cut by 6 bases, the J end by 0 bases, with 15 bases between. The CDR3 DNA sequence: TGTGCCAGCTCTCCCGACAGCGACTTAGCCAAAAACATTCAGTACTTC. This encodes CASSPDSDLAKNIQYF.

This clone occurred once. CDR3 region: CASSLSQAANYGYTF. CDR3 DNA: TGTGCCAGCAGTTTGTCTCAGGCCGCTAACTATGGCTACACCTTC. This rearrangement joins TRBV28 to TRBJ1-2; D is uncertain. The CDR3 is 15 residues long. V dropped 3 bases and J dropped 0 bases, with 11 bases sitting between them. The germline gives CDR1 MDHEN, CDR2 SYDVKM.

The rearrangement uses TRBV2 and TRBJ1-5, with 9 bases aligning to TRBD1. V lost 7 bases and J lost 5; bases outside the gene matches: 9. Germline CDR1 SNHLY, CDR2 FYNNEI. This CDR3 spans 15 amino acids. The CDR3 loop is CASKSQGAGDQPQHF. CDR3 nucleotide sequence: TGTGCCAGCAAATCACAGGGGGCTGGAGATCAGCCCCAGCATTTT.

This clone has only one observation. The chain couples TRBV19 to TRBJ1-1, with a weak D call TRBD1 (5 bases). V was pared by 5 bases and J by 11 bases, with 18 bases between. Looked up from germline, CDR1 is LNHDA and CDR2 is SQIVND (reference sequence). This CDR3 contains 13 residues. The CDR3 sequence is CASSLGGENLAFF. The CDR3 DNA reads TGTGCCAGTAGTCTCGGAGGGGAGAATTTGGCTTTCTTT.

In this sample, this clone turned up a few times. The rearrangement links TRBV2 to TRBJ1-5; 11 bases agree with TRBD1. The J segment lost 7 bases and the V segment lost 7 bases, leaving 6 bases of the junction unmatched. The CDR3 contains 14 residues. Germline loops: CDR1 SNHLY, CDR2 FYNNEI. The CDR3: CASTGTGGLQPQHF. CDR3 in DNA: TGTGCCAGCACTGGGACAGGGGGTTTGCAGCCCCAGCATTTT.

The sample holds a few counts of this clone. This chain links TRBV28 with TRBJ2-1; 8 nucleotides agree with TRBD2. J lost 15 bases, V lost 2 bases, and 12 bases had no gene match. CDR3 size: 14 residues. Per germline, CDR1 MDHEN and CDR2 SYDVKM. CDR3 DNA sequence: TGTGCCAGCAGTTTAATGGGGCTAGCGGGCTCGAGGTTCTTC. Protein product: CASSLMGLAGSRFF.